One sample yielded the 3 T cell receptor beta chains listed below, sequenced in a study of beta chain features in type 1 diabetes. Of the isolated RNA, all was reverse transcribed, and so the sequenced material was expressed TCRB transcripts. TCRdb's copy holds only in-frame clones and misses some; the assay was immunoSEQ multiplex PCR. The profile shows about 130,000 clones, 9% to 9.5% of them singletons. What was sequenced was central memory CD4+ T cells from blood. The receptors shown here come from a man between 18 and 29 years old in good health.

This chain uses TRBV19 with TRBJ2-3, with TRBD2 matching 9 bases. The CDR3 is 16 amino acids. The trim removed 7 bases at V and 5 bases at J, leaving 13 bases unmatched. Germline V CDR1 and CDR2: LNHDA, SQIVND (reference sequence). In nucleotides, the CDR3 is TGTGCCAGTACCGGACTAGCGCTTGAGACGGGAGATACGCAGTATTTT. As protein: CASTGLALETGDTQYF.

This clone was detected a few times. This chain links TRBV18 with TRBJ1-2, with 8 bases matching TRBD1. The CDR3 consists of 15 residues. Trimming at V came to 0 bases and at J to 1 base, leaving 1 base not matched to a gene. Germline V CDR1 and CDR2: KGHSH, LQKENI. CDR3 sequence: CASSPPGQDNYGYTF. The CDR3 region has the DNA TGTGCCAGCTCACCACCGGGACAGGATAACTATGGCTACACCTTC.

This clone was counted a few times. V is TRBV6-4 and J is TRBJ2-2; 8 bases match TRBD2. The CDR3 spans 15 residues. Germline CDR1 reads MRHNA; CDR2 reads SNTAGT. V shed 6 bases and J 3 bases; nucleotides not matched to a gene: 6. The CDR3 DNA reads TGTGCCAGCAGGATGGGGACTAGAGACACCGGGGAGCTGTTTTTT. Amino acids: CASRMGTRDTGELFF.